This T cell receptor beta chain derives from a study of T cells in Graves' hyperthyroidism and ophthalmopathy. The study, taken as a whole, reports: Ophthalmopathy got predicted by the model a median approximately 6.4 months before its onset.

This clonotype was detected many times. No antigen is known for it. The diagnoses drew upon clinical symptoms, serum thyroxine and TRAb, thyroid ultrasound and orbital computed tomography. V lost 3 bases and J lost 1; bases outside the gene matches: 3. CDR3 length: 13 residues. Germline loops: CDR1 SQVTM, CDR2 ANQGSEA. Regions amplified from RNA transcripts were the TCR beta CDR3 regions. Using the HTBI primer set, a first-round RT-PCR was run on the TCR CDR3. MiXCR, applied by TCRdb to the multiplex PCR reads, yields one record per CDR3 protein. The sample has around 350,000 distinct CDR3 sequences, approximately 20% seen once.

Sequenced material: blood. The chain has TRBV29-1 and TRBJ2-7, with 7 bases fitting TRBD1. The clonotype comes from a woman aged 18-29 years with Graves' hyperthyroidism. For the CDR3, the DNA is TGCAGCGTTGACGCAGGGGGTTCCTACGAGCAGTACTTC. It encodes CSVDAGGSYEQYF.